This TCR beta chain is drawn from a study of Ad26.COV2.S vaccination and SARS-CoV-2 variants. Overall study: In the COV1001 trial, the donor was in the Ad26.COV2.S arm. By the intramuscular route, Ad26.COV2.S was given once, or twice 56 days apart.

The germline V gene has CDR1 SNHLY and CDR2 FYNNEI. V was clipped by 5 bases and J by 0 bases; unmatched bases: 17. The CDR3 spans 20 residues. The treatment denotes: around 19 received Ad26.COV2.S at low or high dose, single or two shots; 5 received placebo; per-sample allocation not given. The samples were gathered on day 63 after the first injection of vaccine or placebo. Donation was by an adult aged 18-55 years who was in Boston. Wuhan-strain spike was delivered by a replication-incompetent Ad26 vector. Here immunoSEQ multiplex PCR was the method, and the copy in TCRdb shows in-frame clones only, minus some. The sample contains about 350,000 clones, 70% to 90% of which appear only once. This clone has only one observation.

This chain connects TRBV2 to TRBJ2-1; 9 bases map to TRBD2. Sample: peripheral blood, taken in a trial of Ad26.COV2.S vaccine versus placebo. This clonotype was sampled from a person between 18 and 65 years old who received the Ad26.COV2.S COVID-19 vaccine or a placebo. The CDR3 DNA reads as TGTGCCAGCAGTCCCGTCTCTAGCGGGGTACCCAAGAGCTCCTACAATGAGCAGTTCTTC. Translation gives CASSPVSSGVPKSSYNEQFF.